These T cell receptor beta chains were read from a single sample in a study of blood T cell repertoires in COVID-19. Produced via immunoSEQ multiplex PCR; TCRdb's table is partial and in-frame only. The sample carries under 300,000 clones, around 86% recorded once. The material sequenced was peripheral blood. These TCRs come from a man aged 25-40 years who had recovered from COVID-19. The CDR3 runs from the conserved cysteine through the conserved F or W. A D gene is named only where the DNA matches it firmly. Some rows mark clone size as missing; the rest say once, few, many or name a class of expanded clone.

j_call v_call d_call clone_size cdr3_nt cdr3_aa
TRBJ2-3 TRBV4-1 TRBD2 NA TGCGCCAGCAGCCAAGGGACTAGCGGGGGCCCACATACGCAGTATTTT CASSQGTSGGPHTQYF
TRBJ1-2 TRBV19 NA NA TGTGCCAGTAGTTTCCAGGGTCTCGATGGCTACACCTTC CASSFQGLDGYTF
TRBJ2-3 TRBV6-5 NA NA TGTGCCAGCAGTTACGGCACAGCCTCCCAGGAAGCGCAGTATTTT CASSYGTASQEAQYF
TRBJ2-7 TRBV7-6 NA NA TGTGCCAGCAGCTTAGCTGGACAGTATACCCCCTACGAGCAGTACTTC CASSLAGQYTPYEQYF
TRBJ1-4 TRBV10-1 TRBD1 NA TGCGCCAGCAGCGCAGGGGGCGCGGATGAAAAACTGTTTTTT CASSAGGADEKLFF
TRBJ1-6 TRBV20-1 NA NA TGCAGTGCTAGTGTCTCTAGCTCCTATAATTCACCCCTCCACTTT CSASVSSSYNSPLHF
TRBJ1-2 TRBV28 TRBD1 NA TGTGCCAGCAGTTTAGAGGGGGCGCGCGGCTACACCTTC CASSLEGARGYTF
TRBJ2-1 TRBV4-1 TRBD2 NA TGCGCCAGCAGCCAAGATCCAGCGGGGGTCATAAAAGATGAGCAGTTCTTC CASSQDPAGVIKDEQFF
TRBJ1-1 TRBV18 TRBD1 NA TGTGCCAGCTCACCAAACCGGGACAGCGATGAAGCTTTCTTT CASSPNRDSDEAFF
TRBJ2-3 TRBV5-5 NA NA TGTGCCAGCAGCTTGAACGGGGGAGGCGCCCTAGATACGCAGTATTTT CASSLNGGGALDTQYF
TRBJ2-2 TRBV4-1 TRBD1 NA TGCGCCAGCAGCCTTAGACAGGGGGAGAACACCGGGGAGCTGTTTTTT CASSLRQGENTGELFF
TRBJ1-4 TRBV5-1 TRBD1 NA TGCGCCAGCAGTCTCAGGGGGAACAATGAAAAACTGTTTTTT CASSLRGNNEKLFF
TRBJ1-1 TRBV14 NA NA TGTGCCAGCAGCCAACAATCCGGGGGGCAGACTGAAGCTTTCTTT CASSQQSGGQTEAFF
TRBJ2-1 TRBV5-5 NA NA TGTGCCAGCAGCTTGGAGACGCTGAGGGAGCAGTTCTTC CASSLETLREQFF
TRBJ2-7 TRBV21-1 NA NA NA CASSERWTGRPYEQYFGVEQYF
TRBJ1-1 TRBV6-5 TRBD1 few TGTGCCAGCATTCTTGTGCCGGGACAGGAGGAAGCTTTCTTT CASILVPGQEEAFF
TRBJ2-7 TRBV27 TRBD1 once TGTGCCAGCGGTACAGGGGGGTCGTACGAGCAGTACTTC CASGTGGSYEQYF
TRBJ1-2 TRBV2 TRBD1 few TGTGCCAGCAGGGTCCTAGGACAGGGGGTCCGATCTAACTATGGCTACACCTTC CASRVLGQGVRSNYGYTF
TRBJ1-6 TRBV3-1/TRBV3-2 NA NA TGTGCCAGCAGCCAAGGACAGTTAAATTCACCCCTCCACTTT CASSQGQLNSPLHF
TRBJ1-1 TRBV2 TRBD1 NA TGTGCCAGCAACGACAGGGTTCAAGCTTTCTTT CASNDRVQAFF
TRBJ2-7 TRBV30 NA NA TGTGCCTGGAGTGTACTGGGACAAGGGATTTCAGCGCAGTACTTC CAWSVLGQGISAQYF
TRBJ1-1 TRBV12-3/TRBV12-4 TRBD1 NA TGTGCCAACAGACAGGGGACTGAAGCTTTCTTT CANRQGTEAFF
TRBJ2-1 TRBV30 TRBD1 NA TGTGCCTGGAGGGGGGACAGCCACAATGAGCAGTTCTTC CAWRGDSHNEQFF
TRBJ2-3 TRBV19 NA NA TGTGCCAGTAGTATTTCAGGTGCCAGCACAGATACGCAGTATTTT CASSISGASTDTQYF
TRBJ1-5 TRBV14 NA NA TGTGCCAGCAGCCAAGATCAGGGCGGCACTCCCGGGAGTCAGCCCCAGCATTTT CASSQDQGGTPGSQPQHF
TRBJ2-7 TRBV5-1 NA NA TGCGCCAGCAGCTTGACAGGGTTGCACGAGCAGTACTTC CASSLTGLHEQYF
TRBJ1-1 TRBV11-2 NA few TGTGCCAGCAGCGTTACAGGGTTTGGCACTGAAGCTTTCTTT CASSVTGFGTEAFF
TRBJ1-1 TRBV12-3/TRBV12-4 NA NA TGTGCCAGCACCCTCTTTGACACTGAAGCTTTCTTT CASTLFDTEAFF
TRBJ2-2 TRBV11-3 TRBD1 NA TGTGCCAGCAGCTTAGTGGGTTGGACAGGGACTAACACCGGGGAGCTGTTTTTT CASSLVGWTGTNTGELFF
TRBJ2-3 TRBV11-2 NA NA TGTGCCAGCAGCCCACTACCGGGACTCCGGACGGATACGCAGTATTTT CASSPLPGLRTDTQYF
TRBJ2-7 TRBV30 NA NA TGTGCCTGGAGTGTAGCTTCTTACGAGCAGTACTTC CAWSVASYEQYF
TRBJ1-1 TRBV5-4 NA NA TGTGCCAGCAGCCCCTTGGAGGGCTGGAACACTGAAGCTTTCTTT CASSPLEGWNTEAFF
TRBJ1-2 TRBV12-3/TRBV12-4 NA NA TGTGCCAGCAGCCCCGGCTATGGCTACACCTTC CASSPGYGYTF
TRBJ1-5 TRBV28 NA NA TGTGCCAGCAGACTACCTCAGGGGTGGAGGAGAAATCAGCCCCAGCATTTT CASRLPQGWRRNQPQHF
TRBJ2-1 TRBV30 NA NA TGTGCCTGGAGTGTCGGAACAGCTAATGAGCAGTTCTTC CAWSVGTANEQFF
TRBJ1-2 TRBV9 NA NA TGTGCCAGCAGCCTCGAACAGGGTGACTATGGCTACACCTTC CASSLEQGDYGYTF
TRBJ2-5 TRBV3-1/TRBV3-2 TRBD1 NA TGTGCCAGCAGCCAAGGTACAGGGGGAGAGACCCAGTACTTC CASSQGTGGETQYF
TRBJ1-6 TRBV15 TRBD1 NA TGTGCCACCACCCAGGGACAGTTTAATTCACCCCTCCACTTT CATTQGQFNSPLHF
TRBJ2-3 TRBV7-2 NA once TGTGCCAGCAGCCCCAGCCCCTGGGGGGGCGTACAGTATTTT CASSPSPWGGVQYF
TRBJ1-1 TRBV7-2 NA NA TGTGCCAGCAGCTTTGCTAACGAGGGCACTGAAGCTTTCTTT CASSFANEGTEAFF
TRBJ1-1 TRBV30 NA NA TGTGCCTGGAGTGAAACCCCGGGACACCCGAACACTGAAGCTTTCTTT CAWSETPGHPNTEAFF
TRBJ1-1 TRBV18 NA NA TGTGCCAGCTCACCATCACAGGGACACACTGAAGCTTTCTTT CASSPSQGHTEAFF
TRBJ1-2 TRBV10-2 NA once TGCGCCAGCAGTGATGTTCAGGGAGGTGGCTACACCTTC CASSDVQGGGYTF
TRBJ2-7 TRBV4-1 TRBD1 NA TGCGCCAGCAGCCAGGCGGGACAGGCCTACGAGCAGTACTTC CASSQAGQAYEQYF
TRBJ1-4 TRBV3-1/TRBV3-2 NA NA TGTGCCAGCAGCTACGAGGCAGTACAAAAACTGTTTTTT CASSYEAVQKLFF
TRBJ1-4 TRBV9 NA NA TGTGCCAGCAGCGTTCGGGCGGGTGATGAAAAACTGTTTTTT CASSVRAGDEKLFF
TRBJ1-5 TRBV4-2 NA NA TGTGCCAGCAGCCCACACGGGACAAATCAGCCCCAGCATTTT CASSPHGTNQPQHF
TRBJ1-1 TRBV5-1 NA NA TGCGCCAGCGGCCCCCCCCGAGGGAAGAACACTGAAGCTTTCTTT CASGPPRGKNTEAFF
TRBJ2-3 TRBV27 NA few TGTGCCAGCAGTTTCGCCCAGACAACAGATACGCAGTATTTT CASSFAQTTDTQYF
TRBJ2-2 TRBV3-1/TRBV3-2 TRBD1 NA TGTGCCAGCACCAAAGGGGACAGTGAAACCGGGGAGCTGTTTTTT CASTKGDSETGELFF
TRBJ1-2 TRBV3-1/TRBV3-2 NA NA TGTGCCAGCAGCCAAGCTGCGGAGCGGGGTGGCTACACCTTC CASSQAAERGGYTF